This T cell receptor (beta chain) is from a study of blood T cell repertoires in COVID-19. Original handling: Estimation of nucleated cell counts relied on the amplification of reference gene primers. Profiling relied on immunoSEQ multiplex PCR, and the TCRdb table lists in-frame clones only, not all of them. V and J calls plus clone size are reproduced from that table; the DNA served to infer D and trimming. The top ten hold roughly 15% of the sample, which has over 130,000 clones, over 60% seen once. This clone has just one count. The V gene end was trimmed by 0 bases and the J gene end by 5 bases; junction bases not matched to a gene: 7. There are 17 residues in the CDR3. Germline CDR1 reads MGHRA; CDR2 reads YSYEKL.

This sequence was found in a man aged 50-60 years with acute or convalescent COVID-19. This chain connects TRBV4-1 to TRBJ2-3, with 11 nucleotides matching TRBD1. Specimen: peripheral blood. CDR3 nucleotides: TGCGCCAGCAGCCAAGAGGGGGGGACAGGGGGTTTAGATACGCAGTATTTT. Residues: CASSQEGGTGGLDTQYF.